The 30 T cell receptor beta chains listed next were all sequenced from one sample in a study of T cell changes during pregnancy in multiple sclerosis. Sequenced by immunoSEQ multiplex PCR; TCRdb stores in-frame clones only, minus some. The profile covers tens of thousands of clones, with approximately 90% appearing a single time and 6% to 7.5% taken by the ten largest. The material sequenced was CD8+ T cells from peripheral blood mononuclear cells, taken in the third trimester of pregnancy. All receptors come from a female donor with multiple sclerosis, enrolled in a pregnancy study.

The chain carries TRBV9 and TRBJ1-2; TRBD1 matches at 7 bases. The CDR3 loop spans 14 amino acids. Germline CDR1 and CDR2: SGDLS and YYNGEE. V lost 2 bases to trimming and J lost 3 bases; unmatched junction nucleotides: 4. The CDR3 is CASSVTDRDYGYTF. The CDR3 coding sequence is TGTGCCAGCAGCGTTACCGACAGGGACTATGGCTACACCTTC.

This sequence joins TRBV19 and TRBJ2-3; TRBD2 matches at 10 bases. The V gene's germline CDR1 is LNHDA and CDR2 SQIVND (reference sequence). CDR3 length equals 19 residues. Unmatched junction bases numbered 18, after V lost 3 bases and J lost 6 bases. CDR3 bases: TGTGCCAGTAGTATCTCCACGTTCAAAGCGGGGGGGCTGAAGGATACGCAGTATTTT. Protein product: CASSISTFKAGGLKDTQYF. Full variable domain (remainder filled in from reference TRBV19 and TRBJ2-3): DGGITQSPKYLFRKEGQNVTLSCEQNLNHDAMYWYRQDPGQGLRLIYYSQIVNDFQKGDIAEGYSVSREKKESFPLTVTSAQKNPTAFYLCASSISTFKAGGLKDTQYFGPGTRLTVL.

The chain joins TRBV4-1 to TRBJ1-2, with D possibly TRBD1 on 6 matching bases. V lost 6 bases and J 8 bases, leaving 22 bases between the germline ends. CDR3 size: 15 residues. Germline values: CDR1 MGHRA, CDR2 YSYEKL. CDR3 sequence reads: CASSPADSGRDGYTF. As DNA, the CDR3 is TGCGCCAGCAGTCCGGCGGACAGTGGCAGGGACGGCTACACCTTC.

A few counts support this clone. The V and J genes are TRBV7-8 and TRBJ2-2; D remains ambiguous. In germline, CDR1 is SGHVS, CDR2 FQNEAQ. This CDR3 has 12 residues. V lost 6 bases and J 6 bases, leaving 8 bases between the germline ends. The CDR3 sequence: CASSVSSGELFF. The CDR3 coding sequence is TGTGCCAGCAGTGTCTCGTCCGGGGAGCTGTTTTTT.

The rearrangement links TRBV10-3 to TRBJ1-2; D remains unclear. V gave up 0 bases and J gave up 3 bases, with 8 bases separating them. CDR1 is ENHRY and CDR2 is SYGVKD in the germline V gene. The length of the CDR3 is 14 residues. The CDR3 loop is CAISESWADYGYTF. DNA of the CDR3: TGTGCCATCAGTGAGTCTTGGGCTGACTATGGCTACACCTTC.

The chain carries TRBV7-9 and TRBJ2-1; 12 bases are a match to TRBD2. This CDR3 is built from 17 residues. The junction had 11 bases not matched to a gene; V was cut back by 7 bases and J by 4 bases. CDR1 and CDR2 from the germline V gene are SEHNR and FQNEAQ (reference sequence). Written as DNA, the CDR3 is TGTGCCAGCATCCCCGCTAGCGGGGGGGTGGGTTACAATGAGCAGTTCTTC. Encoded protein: CASIPASGGVGYNEQFF. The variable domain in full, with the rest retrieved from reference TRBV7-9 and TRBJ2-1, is DTGVSQNPRHKITKRGQNVTFRCDPISEHNRLYWYRQTLGQGPEFLTYFQNEAQLEKSRLLSDRFSAERPKGSFSTLEIQRTEQGDSAMYLCASIPASGGVGYNEQFFGPGTRLTVL.

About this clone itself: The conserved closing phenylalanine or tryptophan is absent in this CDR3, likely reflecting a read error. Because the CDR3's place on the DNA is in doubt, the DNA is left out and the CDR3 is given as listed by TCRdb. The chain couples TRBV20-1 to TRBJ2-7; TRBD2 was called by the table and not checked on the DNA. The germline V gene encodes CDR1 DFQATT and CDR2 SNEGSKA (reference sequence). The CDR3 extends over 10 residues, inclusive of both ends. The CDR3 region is CSAREASTRR.

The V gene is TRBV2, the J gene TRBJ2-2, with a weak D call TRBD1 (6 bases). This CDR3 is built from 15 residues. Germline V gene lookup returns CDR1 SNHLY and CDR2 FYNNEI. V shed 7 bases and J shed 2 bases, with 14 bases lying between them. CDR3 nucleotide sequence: TGTGCCAGCATCCAAAGACAGGTAAACACCGGGGAGCTGTTTTTT. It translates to CASIQRQVNTGELFF.

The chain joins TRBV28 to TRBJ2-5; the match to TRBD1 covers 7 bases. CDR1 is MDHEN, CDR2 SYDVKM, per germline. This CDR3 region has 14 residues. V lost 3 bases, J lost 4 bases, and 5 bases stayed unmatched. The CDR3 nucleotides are TGTGCCAGCAGTTTTCGACAGGGTCGAGAGACCCAGTACTTC. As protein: CASSFRQGRETQYF. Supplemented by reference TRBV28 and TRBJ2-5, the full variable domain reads DVKVTQSSRYLVKRTGEKVFLECVQDMDHENMFWYRQDPGLGLRLIYFSYDVKMKEKGDIPEGYSVSREKKERFSLILESASTNQTSMYLCASSFRQGRETQYFGPGTRLLVL.

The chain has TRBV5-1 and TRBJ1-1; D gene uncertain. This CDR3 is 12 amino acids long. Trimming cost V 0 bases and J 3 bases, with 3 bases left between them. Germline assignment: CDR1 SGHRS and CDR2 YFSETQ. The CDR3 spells CASSLVDTEAFF. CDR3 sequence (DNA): TGCGCCAGCAGCTTGGTAGACACTGAAGCTTTCTTT.

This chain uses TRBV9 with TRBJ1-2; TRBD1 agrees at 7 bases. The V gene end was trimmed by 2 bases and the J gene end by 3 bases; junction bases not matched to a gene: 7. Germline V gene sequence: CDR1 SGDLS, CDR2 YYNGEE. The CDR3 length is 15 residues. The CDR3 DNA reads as TGTGCCAGCAGCGTCTCAGGGGGACAAGACTATGGCTACACCTTC. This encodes CASSVSGGQDYGYTF.

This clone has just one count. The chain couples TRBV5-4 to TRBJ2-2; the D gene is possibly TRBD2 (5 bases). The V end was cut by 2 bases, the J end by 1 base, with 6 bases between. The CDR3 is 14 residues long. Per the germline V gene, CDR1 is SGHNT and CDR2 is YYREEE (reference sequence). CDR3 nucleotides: TGTGCCAGCAGCTTTCGGGAGAACACCGGGGAGCTGTTTTTT. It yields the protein CASSFRENTGELFF.

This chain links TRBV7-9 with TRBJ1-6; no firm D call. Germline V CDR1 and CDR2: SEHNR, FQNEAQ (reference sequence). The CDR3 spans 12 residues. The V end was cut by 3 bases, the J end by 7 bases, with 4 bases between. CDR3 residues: CASSFQNSPLHF. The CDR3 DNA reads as TGTGCCAGCAGCTTTCAGAATTCACCCCTCCACTTT.

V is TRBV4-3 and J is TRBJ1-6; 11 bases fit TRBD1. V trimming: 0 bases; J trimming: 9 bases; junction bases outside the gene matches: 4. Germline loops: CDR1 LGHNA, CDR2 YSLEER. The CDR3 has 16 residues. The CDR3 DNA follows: TGCGCCAGCAGCCAAGATGAAGGGACAGGGGGTTCACCCCTCCACTTT. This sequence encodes CASSQDEGTGGSPLHF.

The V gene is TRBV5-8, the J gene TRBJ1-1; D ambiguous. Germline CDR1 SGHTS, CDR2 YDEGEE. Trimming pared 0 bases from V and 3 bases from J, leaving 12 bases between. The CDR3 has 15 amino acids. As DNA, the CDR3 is TGTGCCAGCAGCTTGGAAACGGGAGCATACACTGAAGCTTTCTTT. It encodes CASSLETGAYTEAFF. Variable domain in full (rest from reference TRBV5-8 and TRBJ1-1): EAGVTQSPTHLIKTRGQQATLRCSPISGHTSVYWYQQALGLGLQFLLWYDEGEERNRGNFPPRFSGRQFPNYSSELNVNALELEDSALYLCASSLETGAYTEAFFGQGTRLTVV.

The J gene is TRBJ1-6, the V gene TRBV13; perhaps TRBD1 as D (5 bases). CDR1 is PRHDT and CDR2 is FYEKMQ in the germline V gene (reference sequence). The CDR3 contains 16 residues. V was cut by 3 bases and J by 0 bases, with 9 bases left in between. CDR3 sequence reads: CASSLWGTSYNSPLHF. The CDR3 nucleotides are TGTGCCAGCAGCTTGTGGGGCACCTCCTATAATTCACCCCTCCACTTT. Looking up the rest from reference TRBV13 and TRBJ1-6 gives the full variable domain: AAGVIQSPRHLIKEKRETATLKCYPIPRHDTVYWYQQGPGQDPQFLISFYEKMQSDKGSIPDRFSAQQFSDYHSELNMSSLELGDSALYFCASSLWGTSYNSPLHFGNGTRLTVT.

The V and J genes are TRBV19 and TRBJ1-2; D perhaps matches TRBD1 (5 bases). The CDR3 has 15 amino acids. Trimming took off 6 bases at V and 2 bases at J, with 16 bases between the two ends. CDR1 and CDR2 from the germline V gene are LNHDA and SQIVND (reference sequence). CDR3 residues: CASSNGAGLNYGYTF. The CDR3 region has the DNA TGTGCCAGTAGCAACGGTGCAGGGTTAAACTATGGCTACACCTTC.

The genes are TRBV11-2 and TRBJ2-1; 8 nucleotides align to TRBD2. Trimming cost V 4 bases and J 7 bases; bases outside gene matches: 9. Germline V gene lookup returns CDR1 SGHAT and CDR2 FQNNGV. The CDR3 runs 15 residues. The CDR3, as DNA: TGTGCCAGCAGCTCCCCCAGTAGCGGGGTAAATGAGCAGTTCTTC. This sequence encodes CASSSPSSGVNEQFF.

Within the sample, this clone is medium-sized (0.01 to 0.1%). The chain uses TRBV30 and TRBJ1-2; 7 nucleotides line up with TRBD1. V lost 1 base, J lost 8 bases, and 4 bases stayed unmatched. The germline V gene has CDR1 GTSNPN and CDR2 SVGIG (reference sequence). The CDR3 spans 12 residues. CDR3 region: CAWSEGAGGYTF. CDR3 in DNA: TGTGCCTGGAGTGAGGGGGCTGGAGGCTACACCTTC.

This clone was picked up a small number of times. The chain's CDR3 is CASSVAPGTLDEQYF. The CDR3 DNA reads as TGTGCCAGCAGCGTAGCTCCCGGGACACTCGACGAGCAGTACTTC. The chain recombines TRBV9 with TRBJ2-7; TRBD1 might be the D (6 bases). This CDR3 is 15 amino acids long. Germline loops: CDR1 SGDLS, CDR2 YYNGEE. The germline V and J ends were trimmed by 0 bases and 5 bases, with 15 bases remaining between them. The variable domain in full, completed from reference TRBV9 and TRBJ2-7, reads DSGVTQTPKHLITATGQRVTLRCSPRSGDLSVYWYQQSLDQGLQFLIQYYNGEERAKGNILERFSAQQFPDLHSELNLSSLELGDSALYFCASSVAPGTLDEQYFGPGTRLTVT.

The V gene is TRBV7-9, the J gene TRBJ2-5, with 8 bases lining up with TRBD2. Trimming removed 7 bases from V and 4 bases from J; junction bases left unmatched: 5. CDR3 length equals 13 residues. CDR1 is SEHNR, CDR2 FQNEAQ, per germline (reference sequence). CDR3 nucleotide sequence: TGTGCCAGCACCGGCGGGGGGAGAGAGACCCAGTACTTC. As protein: CASTGGGRETQYF.

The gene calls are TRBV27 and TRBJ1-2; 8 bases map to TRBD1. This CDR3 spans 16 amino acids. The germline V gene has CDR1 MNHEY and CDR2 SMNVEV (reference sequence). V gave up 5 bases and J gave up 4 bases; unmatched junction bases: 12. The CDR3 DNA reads TGTGCCAGCAGTCCGCCGGACAGGGAGGGATTCTATGGCTACACCTTC. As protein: CASSPPDREGFYGYTF.

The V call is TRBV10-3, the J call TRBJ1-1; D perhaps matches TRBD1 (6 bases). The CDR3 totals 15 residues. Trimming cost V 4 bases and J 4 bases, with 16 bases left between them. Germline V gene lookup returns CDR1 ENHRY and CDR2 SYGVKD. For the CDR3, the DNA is TGTGCCATCAGTGCCGGAAGGGGGGGAAGCACTGAAGCTTTCTTT. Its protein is CAISAGRGGSTEAFF.

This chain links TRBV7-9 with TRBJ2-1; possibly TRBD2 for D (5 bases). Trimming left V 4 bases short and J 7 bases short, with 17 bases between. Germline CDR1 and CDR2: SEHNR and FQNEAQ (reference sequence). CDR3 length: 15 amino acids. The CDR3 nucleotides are TGTGCCAGCAGCTCAGCAAGCCAGGAGGCTAATGAGCAGTTCTTC. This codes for CASSSASQEANEQFF.

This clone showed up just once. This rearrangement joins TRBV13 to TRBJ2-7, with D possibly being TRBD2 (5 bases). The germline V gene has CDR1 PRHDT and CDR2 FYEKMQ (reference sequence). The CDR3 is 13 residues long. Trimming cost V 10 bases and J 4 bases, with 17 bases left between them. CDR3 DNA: TGTGCCACCCGCCAAGGGAGTGCGTACGAGCAGTACTTC. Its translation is CATRQGSAYEQYF.

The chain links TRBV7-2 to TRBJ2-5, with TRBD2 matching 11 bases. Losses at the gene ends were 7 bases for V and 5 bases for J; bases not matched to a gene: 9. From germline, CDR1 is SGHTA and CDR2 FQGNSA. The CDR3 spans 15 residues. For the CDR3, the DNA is TGTGCCAGCACCTATAGCGGGGGGGCTTTGGAGACCCAGTACTTC. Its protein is CASTYSGGALETQYF.

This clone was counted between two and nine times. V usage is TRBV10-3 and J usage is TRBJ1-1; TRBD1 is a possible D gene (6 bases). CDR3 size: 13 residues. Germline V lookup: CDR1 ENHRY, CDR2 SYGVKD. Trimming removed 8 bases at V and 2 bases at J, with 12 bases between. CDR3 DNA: TGTGCCATCGGGACACAACCCAACACTGAAGCTTTCTTT. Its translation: CAIGTQPNTEAFF.

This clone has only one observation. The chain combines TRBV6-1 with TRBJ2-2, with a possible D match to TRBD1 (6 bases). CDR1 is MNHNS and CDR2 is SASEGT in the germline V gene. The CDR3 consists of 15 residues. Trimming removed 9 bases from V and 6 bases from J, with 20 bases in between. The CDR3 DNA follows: TGTGCCAGTGTCACAGGGAAGGTTGAAGCCGGGGAGCTGTTTTTT. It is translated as CASVTGKVEAGELFF.

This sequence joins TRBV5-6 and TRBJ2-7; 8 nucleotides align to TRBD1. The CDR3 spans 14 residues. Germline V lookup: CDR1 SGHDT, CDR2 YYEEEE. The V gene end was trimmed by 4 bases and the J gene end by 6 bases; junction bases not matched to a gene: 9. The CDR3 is CASSAGQGFAEQYF. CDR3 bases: TGTGCCAGCAGCGCCGGACAGGGATTCGCCGAGCAGTACTTC.

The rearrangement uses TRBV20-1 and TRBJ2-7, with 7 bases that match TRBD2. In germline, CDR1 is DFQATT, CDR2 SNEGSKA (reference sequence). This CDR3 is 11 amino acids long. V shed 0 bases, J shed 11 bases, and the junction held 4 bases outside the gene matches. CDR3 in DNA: TGCAGTGCTAGAGACGGGGGGTGGGAGTACTTC. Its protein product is CSARDGGWEYF.